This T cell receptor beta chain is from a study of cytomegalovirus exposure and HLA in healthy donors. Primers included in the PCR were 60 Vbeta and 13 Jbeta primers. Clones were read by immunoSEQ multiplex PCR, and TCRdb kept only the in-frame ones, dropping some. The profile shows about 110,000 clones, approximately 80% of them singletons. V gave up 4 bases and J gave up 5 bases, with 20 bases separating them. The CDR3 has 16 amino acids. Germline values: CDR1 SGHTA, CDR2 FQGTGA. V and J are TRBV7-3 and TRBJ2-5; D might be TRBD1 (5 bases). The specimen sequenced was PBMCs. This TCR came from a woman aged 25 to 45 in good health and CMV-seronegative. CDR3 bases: TGTGCCAGCAGCTCATCCCCTTTAGGGGCGCGGGAGACCCAGTACTTC. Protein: CASSSSPLGARETQYF.